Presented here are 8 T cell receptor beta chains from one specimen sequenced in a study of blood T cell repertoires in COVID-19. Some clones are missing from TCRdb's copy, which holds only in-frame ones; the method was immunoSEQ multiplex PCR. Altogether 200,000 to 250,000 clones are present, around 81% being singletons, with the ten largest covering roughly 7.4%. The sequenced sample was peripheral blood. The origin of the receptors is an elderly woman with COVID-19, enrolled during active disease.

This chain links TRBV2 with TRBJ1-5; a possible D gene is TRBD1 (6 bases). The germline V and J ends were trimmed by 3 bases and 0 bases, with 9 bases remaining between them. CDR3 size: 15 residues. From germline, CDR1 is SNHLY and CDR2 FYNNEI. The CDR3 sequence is CASSDQGFSNQPQHF. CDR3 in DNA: TGTGCCAGCAGTGATCAGGGGTTTAGCAATCAGCCCCAGCATTTT.

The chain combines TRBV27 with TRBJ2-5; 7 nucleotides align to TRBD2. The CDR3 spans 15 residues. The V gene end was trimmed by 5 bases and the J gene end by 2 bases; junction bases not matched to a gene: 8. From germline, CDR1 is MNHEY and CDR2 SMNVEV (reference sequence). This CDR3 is CASSRISGLQETQYF. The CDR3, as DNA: TGTGCCAGCAGTCGGATTAGCGGGTTACAAGAGACCCAGTACTTC.

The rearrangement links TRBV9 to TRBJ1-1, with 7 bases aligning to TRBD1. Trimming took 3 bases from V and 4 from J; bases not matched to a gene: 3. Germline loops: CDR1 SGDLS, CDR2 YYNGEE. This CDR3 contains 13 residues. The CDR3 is CASSGQGITEAFF. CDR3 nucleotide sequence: TGTGCCAGCAGCGGACAGGGAATCACTGAAGCTTTCTTT.

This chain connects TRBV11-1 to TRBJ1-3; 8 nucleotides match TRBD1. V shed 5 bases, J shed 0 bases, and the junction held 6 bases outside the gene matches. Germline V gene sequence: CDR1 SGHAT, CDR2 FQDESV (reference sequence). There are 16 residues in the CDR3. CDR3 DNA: TGTGCCAGCAGCCCGGGACAGGAGTTCTCTGGAAACACCATATATTTT. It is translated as CASSPGQEFSGNTIYF. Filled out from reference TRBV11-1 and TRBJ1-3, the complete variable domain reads EAEVAQSPRYKITEKSQAVAFWCDPISGHATLYWYRQILGQGPELLVQFQDESVVDDSQLPKDRFSAERLKGVDSTLKIQPAELGDSAMYLCASSPGQEFSGNTIYFGEGSWLTVV.

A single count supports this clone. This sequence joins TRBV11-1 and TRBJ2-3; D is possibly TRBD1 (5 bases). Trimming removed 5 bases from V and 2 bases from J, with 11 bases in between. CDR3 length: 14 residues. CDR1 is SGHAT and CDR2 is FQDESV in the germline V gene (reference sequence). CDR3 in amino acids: CASSRDSYTDTQYF. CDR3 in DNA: TGTGCCAGCAGCCGAGACAGTTACACAGATACGCAGTATTTT.

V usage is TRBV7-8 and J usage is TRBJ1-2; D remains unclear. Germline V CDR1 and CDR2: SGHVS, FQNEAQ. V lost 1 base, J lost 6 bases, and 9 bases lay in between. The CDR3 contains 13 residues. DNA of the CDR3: TGTGCCAGCAGCTTAGGCTGGCAGAATGGCTACACCTTC. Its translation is CASSLGWQNGYTF.

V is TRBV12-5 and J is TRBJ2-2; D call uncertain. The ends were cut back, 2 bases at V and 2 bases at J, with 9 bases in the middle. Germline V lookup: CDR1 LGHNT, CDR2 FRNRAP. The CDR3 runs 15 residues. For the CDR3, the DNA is TGTGCTAGTGGTTTGATCAGGCTTAACACCGGGGAGCTGTTTTTT. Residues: CASGLIRLNTGELFF.

This chain's CDR3 is CASSQASGGTRFF. In DNA form, the CDR3 reads TGTGCCAGCAGCCAAGCTAGCGGGGGGACAAGGTTCTTC. This sequence joins TRBV3-1 (or the pseudogene TRBV3-2) and TRBJ2-1, with TRBD2 identical over 11 bases. With 1 base clipped from V and 15 bases from J, the junction kept 5 bases outside the gene matches. The germline CDR1 and CDR2 sequences are LGHDT and YNNKEL (reference sequence). CDR3 size: 13 residues.